This TCR beta chain was found in a study of blood T cells in healthy people across ages. Primers used in a second PCR of roughly 7 to 12 cycles were a sample-barcoded 5' primer and a J-beta primer mix. TCRdb itself ran the 5' RACE reads through MiXCR, one entry per CDR3 protein. Here the sample spans 1.5 million to 2 million distinct CDR3 sequences, 39% being singletons. Study results and limitations: Measured against age, TCR beta diversity per million T cells decreased in a roughly linear manner.

A note on this clonotype: Its antigen is undetermined.

V was clipped by 7 bases and J by 2 bases, with 14 bases between them. The CDR3 has 14 amino acids. Germline CDR1 and CDR2: SGHAT and FQDESV (reference sequence). The TCR comes from a human donor in good health. V is TRBV11-1 and J is TRBJ1-2; tentatively, D is TRBD1 (5 bases). Sequenced input: blood. CDR3 bases: TGTGCCAGCACCCCCGGTGGGGGGAACTATGGCTACACCTTC. Amino acid sequence: CASTPGGGNYGYTF.